This T cell receptor beta chain was recorded in a study of T cell responses to AZD1222 COVID-19 vaccine. The table lists this clone with a count of one. What it binds is unknown. Profiling relied on immunoSEQ multiplex PCR, and the TCRdb table lists in-frame clones only, not all of them. The data show some 80,000 clones, 88% seen once. Findings of the study overall: Spike-specific TCR breadth rose after two AZD1222 doses, and depth rose as well. Nearly half of spike-specific TCRs reportedly target variant regions that are unmutated in the B.1.351 and B.1.1.7 variants. Donors were mostly white British, more females; clonal diversity possibly underestimated. At baseline, seropositivity was found in only six or seven AZD1222 recipients.

The origin of this receptor is an adult who received the MenACWY meningococcal vaccine as a control. The input for sequencing was peripheral blood, taken 28 days after the second dose of the MenACWY control vaccine.

CDR3 protein: CAISLQRGGRGGSSEQFF. As DNA, the CDR3 is TGTGCCATCAGTTTGCAGCGGGGGGGCCGAGGTGGTTCCAGTGAGCAGTTCTTC. The chain has TRBV10-3 and TRBJ2-1, with TRBD2 matching over 10 bases. CDR3 length equals 18 residues. CDR1 ENHRY and CDR2 SYGVKD come from the germline V gene. The trim removed 5 bases at V and 9 bases at J, leaving 19 bases unmatched.